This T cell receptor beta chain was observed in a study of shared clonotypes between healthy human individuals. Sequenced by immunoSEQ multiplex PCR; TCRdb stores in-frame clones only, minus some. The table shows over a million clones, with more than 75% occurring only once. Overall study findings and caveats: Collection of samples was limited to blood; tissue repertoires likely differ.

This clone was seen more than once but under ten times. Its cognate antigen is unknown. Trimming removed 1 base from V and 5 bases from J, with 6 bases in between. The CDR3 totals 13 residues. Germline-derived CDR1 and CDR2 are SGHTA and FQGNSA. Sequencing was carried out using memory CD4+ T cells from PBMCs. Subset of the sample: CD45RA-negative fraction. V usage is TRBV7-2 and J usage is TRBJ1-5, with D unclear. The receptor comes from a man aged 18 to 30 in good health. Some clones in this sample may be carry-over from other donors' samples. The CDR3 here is CASSLDGHQPQHF. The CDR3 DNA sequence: TGTGCCAGCAGCTTAGATGGCCATCAGCCCCAGCATTTT. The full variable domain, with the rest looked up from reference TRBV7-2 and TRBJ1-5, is GAGVSQSPSNKVTEKGKDVELRCDPISGHTALYWYRQSLGQGLEFLIYFQGNSAPDKSGLPSDRFSAERTGGSVSTLTIQRTQQEDSAVYLCASSLDGHQPQHFGDGTRLSIL.